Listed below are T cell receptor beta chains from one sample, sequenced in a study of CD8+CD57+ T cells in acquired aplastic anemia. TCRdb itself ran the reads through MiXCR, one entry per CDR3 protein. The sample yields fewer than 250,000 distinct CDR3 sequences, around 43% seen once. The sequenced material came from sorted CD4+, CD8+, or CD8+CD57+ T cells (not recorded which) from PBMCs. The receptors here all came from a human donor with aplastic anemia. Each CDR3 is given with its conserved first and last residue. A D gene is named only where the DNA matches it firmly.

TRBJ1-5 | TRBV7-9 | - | CASSLVGVQPQHF
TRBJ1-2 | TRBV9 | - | CASSPRRNGYTF
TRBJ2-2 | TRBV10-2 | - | CASSEASGPTGELFF
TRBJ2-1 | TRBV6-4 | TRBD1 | CASSTHGQGIYNEQFF
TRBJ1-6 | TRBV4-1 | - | CASSSSGGSLDSPLHF
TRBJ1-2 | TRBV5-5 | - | CASSSRGSYGYTF
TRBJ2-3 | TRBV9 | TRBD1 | CASSVGGQSTDTQYF
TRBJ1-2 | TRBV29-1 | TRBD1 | CSGVGGQKNYGYTF
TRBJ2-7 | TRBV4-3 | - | CASSQEISGHYEQYF
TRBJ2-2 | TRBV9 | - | CASSLLQNTGELFF
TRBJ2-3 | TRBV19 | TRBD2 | CASSPTGLVFDTQYF
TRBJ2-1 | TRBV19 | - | CASSINRGLDDEQFF
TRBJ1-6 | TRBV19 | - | CASSGTYNSPLHF
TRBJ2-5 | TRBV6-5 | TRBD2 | CASSPDVGGEAQYF
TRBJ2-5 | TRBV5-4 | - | CASSLGMGETQYF
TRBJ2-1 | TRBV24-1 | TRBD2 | CASSLAGGPANEQFF